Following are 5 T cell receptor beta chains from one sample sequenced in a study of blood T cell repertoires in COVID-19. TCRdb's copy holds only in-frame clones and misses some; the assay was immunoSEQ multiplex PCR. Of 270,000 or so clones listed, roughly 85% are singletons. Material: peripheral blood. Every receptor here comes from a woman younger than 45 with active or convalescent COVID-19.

Written as DNA, the CDR3 is TGTGCCAGCAGCGGGGACTTTTCCTACGAGCAGTACTTC. This encodes CASSGDFSYEQYF. The rearrangement uses TRBV5-6 and TRBJ2-7, with D possibly TRBD2 on 6 matching bases. V lost 4 bases to trimming and J lost 1 base, with 9 bases between them. The CDR3 consists of 13 residues. Looked up from germline, CDR1 is SGHDT and CDR2 is YYEEEE.

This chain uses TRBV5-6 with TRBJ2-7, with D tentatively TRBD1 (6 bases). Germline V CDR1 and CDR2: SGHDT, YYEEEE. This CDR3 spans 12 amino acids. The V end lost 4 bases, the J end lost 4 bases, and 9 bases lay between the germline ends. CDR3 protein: CASSLDRYEQYF. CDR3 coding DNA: TGTGCCAGCAGCCTGGACAGATACGAGCAGTACTTC.

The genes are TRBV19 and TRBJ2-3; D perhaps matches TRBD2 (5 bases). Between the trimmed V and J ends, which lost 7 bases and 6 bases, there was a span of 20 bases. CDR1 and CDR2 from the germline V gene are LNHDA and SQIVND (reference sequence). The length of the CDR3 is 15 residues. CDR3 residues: CASTLSLSAGDTQYF. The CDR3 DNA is TGTGCCAGTACCCTATCTCTATCCGCGGGTGATACGCAGTATTTT.

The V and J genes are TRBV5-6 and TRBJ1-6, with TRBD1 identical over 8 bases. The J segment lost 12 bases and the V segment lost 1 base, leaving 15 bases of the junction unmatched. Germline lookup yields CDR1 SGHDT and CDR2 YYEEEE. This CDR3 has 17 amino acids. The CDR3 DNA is TGTGCCAGCAGCTTGCGTTTCCGGGACAGGCCTGGGGAACCCCTCCACTTT. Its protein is CASSLRFRDRPGEPLHF.

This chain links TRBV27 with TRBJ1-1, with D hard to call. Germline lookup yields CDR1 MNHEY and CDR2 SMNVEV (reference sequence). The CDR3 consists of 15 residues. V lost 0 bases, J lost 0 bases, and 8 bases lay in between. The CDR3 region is CASSLSPGLNTEAFF. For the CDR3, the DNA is TGTGCCAGCAGTTTATCGCCAGGATTGAACACTGAAGCTTTCTTT.